This T cell receptor beta chain was documented in a study of blood T cell repertoires in COVID-19. Across the whole study: Material from acute and convalescent COVID-19 was sourced from the United States, Italy and Spain.

V lost 1 base and J 4 bases, leaving 15 bases between the germline ends. The CDR3 has 16 amino acids. CDR1 and CDR2 from the germline V gene are MNHNS and SASEGT. Seattle participants joined during active infection and were tracked over time. In the study's own analysis: Reference gene primer amplification gave nucleated cell count estimates. Using immunoSEQ multiplex PCR, the repertoire was profiled, and TCRdb retains in-frame clones only, with some absent. The V and J calls and clone size are taken from that table; D and trimming were inferred from the DNA. The repertoire holds roughly 230,000 clones, with almost 90% as singletons.

The sample comprised peripheral blood. This clonotype was sampled from an older woman with COVID-19, enrolled during active disease. The chain joins TRBV6-1 to TRBJ2-3; tentative D call: TRBD2 (7 bases). The CDR3 nucleotides are TGTGCCAGCAGTGAAGTGTGGGGGGGCGGCTCAGATACGCAGTATTTT. Translated: CASSEVWGGGSDTQYF.